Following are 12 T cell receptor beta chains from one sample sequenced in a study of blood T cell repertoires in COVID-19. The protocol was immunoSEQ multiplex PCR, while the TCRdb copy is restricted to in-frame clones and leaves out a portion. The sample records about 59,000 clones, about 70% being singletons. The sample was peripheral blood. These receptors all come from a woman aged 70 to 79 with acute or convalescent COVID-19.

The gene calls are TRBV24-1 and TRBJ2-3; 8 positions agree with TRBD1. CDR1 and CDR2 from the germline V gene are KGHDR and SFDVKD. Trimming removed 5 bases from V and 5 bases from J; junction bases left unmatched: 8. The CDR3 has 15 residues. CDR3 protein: CATSVWQGARDTQYF. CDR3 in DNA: TGTGCCACCAGTGTTTGGCAGGGGGCCAGAGATACGCAGTATTTT.

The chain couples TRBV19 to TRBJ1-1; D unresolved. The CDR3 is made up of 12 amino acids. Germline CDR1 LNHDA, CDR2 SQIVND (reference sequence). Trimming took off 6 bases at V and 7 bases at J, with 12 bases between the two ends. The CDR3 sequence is CASRNGNNEAFF. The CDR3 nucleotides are TGTGCCAGTAGGAATGGCAATAATGAAGCTTTCTTT.

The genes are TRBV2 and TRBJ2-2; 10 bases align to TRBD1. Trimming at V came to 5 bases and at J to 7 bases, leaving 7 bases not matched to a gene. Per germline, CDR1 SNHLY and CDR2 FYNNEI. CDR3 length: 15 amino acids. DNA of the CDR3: TGTGCCAGCAGTTGGGACAGGGGAATTAACGGGGAGCTGTTTTTT. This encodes CASSWDRGINGELFF.

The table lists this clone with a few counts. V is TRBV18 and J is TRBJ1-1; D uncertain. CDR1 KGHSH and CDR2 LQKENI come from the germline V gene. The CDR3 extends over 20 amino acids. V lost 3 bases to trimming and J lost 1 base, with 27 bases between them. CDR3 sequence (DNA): TGTGCCAGCTCACCCCCAGATGAGTTGGGAAGGATACGGGGGAACACTGAAGCTTTCTTT. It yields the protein CASSPPDELGRIRGNTEAFF. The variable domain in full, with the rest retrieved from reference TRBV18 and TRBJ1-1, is NAGVMQNPRHLVRRRGQEARLRCSPMKGHSHVYWYRQLPEEGLKFMVYLQKENIIDESGMPKERFSAEFPKEGPSILRIQQVVRGDSAAYFCASSPPDELGRIRGNTEAFFGQGTRLTVV.

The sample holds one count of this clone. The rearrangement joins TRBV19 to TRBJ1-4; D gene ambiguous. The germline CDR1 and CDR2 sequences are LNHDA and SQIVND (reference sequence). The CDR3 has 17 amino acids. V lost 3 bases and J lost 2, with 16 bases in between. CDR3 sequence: CASSMEGRRSTNEKLFF. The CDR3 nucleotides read TGTGCCAGTAGTATGGAGGGCAGAAGGTCCACTAATGAAAAACTGTTTTTT. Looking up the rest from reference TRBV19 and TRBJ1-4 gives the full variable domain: DGGITQSPKYLFRKEGQNVTLSCEQNLNHDAMYWYRQDPGQGLRLIYYSQIVNDFQKGDIAEGYSVSREKKESFPLTVTSAQKNPTAFYLCASSMEGRRSTNEKLFFGSGTQLSVL.

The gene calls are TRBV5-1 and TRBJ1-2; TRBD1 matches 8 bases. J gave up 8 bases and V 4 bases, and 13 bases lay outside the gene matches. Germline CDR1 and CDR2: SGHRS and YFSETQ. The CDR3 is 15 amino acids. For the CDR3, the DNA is TGCGCCAGCAGCCGAGATGGACAGGGAACGGAGGGCTACACCTTC. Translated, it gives CASSRDGQGTEGYTF.

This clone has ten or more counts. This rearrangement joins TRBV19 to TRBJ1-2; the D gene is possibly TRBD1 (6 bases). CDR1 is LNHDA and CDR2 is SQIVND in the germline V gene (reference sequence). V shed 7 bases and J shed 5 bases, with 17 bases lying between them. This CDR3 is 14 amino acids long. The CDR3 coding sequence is TGTGCCAGTAACGCGCCTCAAACAGGGTATGGCTACACCTTC. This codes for CASNAPQTGYGYTF.

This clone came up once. This chain's CDR3 is CASSRTGALNEKLFF. CDR3 nucleotide sequence: TGCGCCAGCAGCAGGACAGGGGCCCTTAATGAAAAACTGTTTTTT. The chain carries TRBV4-1 and TRBJ1-4; TRBD1 aligns across 9 bases. The CDR3 contains 15 residues. Germline V gene sequence: CDR1 MGHRA, CDR2 YSYEKL. V shed 5 bases and J 4 bases; nucleotides not matched to a gene: 5.

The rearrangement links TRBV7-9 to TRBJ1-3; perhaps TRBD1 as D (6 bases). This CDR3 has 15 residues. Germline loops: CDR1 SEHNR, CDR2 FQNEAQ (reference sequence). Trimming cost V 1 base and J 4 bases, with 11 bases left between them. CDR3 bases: TGTGCCAGCAGCTTAGGTCCAGGGGCGGGAAACACCATATATTTT. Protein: CASSLGPGAGNTIYF. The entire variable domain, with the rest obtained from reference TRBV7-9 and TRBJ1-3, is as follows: DTGVSQNPRHKITKRGQNVTFRCDPISEHNRLYWYRQTLGQGPEFLTYFQNEAQLEKSRLLSDRFSAERPKGSFSTLEIQRTEQGDSAMYLCASSLGPGAGNTIYFGEGSWLTVV.

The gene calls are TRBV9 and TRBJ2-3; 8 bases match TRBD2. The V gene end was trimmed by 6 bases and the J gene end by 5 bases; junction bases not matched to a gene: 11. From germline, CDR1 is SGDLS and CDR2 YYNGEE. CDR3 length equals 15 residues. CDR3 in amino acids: CASKAYGGAGDTQYF. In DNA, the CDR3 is TGTGCCAGCAAAGCGTACGGGGGGGCAGGAGATACGCAGTATTTT. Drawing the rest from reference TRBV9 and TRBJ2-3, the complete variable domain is DSGVTQTPKHLITATGQRVTLRCSPRSGDLSVYWYQQSLDQGLQFLIQYYNGEERAKGNILERFSAQQFPDLHSELNLSSLELGDSALYFCASKAYGGAGDTQYFGPGTRLTVL.

This CDR3 is CASSASPSSGGQFF. CDR3 in DNA: TGTGCCAGCAGCGCTAGCCCCTCTTCCGGTGGTCAGTTCTTC. The gene calls are TRBV11-3 and TRBJ2-1; weak D call: TRBD2 (5 bases). CDR1 SGHNT and CDR2 YENEEA come from the germline V gene. V was clipped by 5 bases and J by 13 bases, with 21 bases between them. CDR3 size: 14 residues.

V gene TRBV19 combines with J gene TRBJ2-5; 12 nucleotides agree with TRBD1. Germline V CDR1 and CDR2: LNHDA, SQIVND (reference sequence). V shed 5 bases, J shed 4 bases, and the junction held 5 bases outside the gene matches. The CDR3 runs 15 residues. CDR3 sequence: CASSGGQGARETQYF. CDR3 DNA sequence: TGTGCCAGTAGTGGGGGACAGGGGGCGCGAGAGACCCAGTACTTC.